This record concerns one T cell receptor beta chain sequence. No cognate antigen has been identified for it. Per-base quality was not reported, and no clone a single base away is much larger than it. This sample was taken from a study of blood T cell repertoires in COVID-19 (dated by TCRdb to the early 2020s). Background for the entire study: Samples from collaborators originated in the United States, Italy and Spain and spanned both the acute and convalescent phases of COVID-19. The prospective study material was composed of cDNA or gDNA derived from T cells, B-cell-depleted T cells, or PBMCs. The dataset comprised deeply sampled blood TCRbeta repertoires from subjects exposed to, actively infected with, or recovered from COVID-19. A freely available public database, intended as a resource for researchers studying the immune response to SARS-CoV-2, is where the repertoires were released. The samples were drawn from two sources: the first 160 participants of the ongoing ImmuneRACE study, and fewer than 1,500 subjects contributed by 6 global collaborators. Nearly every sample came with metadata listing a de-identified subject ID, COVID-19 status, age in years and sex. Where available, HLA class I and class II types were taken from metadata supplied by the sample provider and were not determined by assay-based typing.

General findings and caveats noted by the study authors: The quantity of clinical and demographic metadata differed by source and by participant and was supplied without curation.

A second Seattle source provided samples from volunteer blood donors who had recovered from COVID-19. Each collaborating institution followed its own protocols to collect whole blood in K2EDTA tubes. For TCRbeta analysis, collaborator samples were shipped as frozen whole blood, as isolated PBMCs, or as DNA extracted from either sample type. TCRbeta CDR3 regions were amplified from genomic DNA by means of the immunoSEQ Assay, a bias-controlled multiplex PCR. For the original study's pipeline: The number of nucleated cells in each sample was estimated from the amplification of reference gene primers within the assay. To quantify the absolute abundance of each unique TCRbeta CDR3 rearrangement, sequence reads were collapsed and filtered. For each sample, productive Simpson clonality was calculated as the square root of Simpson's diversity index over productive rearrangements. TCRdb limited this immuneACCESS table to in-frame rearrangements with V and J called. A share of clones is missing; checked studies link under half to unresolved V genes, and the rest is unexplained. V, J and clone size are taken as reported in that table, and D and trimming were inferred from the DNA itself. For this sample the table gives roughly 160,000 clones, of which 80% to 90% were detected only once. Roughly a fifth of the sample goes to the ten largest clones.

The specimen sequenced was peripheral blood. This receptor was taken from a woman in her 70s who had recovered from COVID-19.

In nucleotide form, the sequence is TGTGCCAGCAGCCGACAGCGTTCCTACGAGCAGTACTTC. This yields the protein CASSRQRSYEQYF. This receptor chain uses TRBV12-3 or TRBV12-4 and TRBJ2-7; the D gene is perhaps TRBD1, from 5 matching bases. Spanning cysteine to phenylalanine, the CDR3 consists of 13 amino acids. CDR3 DNA is the only sequence kept; it has 39 bases, read in frame from the first base. V loses 6 bases, J loses 1 base, and the germline ends lie 10 bases apart.